Following are 31 T cell receptor beta chains from one sample sequenced in a study of Graves' ophthalmopathy and Graves' hyperthyroidism. RNA transcripts provided the template for amplifying TCR beta CDR3 regions. HTBI primers were used in a first-round RT-PCR, which preceded a second-round multiplex PCR. Each CDR3 protein gets one entry after TCRdb re-called the multiplex PCR reads with MiXCR. The table records more than 300,000 distinct CDR3 sequences, roughly a sixth of them present only once. Sample: peripheral blood. These receptors all come from an adult woman with stable Graves' hyperthyroidism.

This clonotype was seen many times. V gene TRBV11-2 combines with J gene TRBJ2-7; 8 bases are a match to TRBD2. The CDR3 runs to 15 residues. The J segment lost 6 bases and the V segment lost 0 bases, leaving 7 bases of the junction unmatched. Germline loops: CDR1 SGHAT, CDR2 FQNNGV. CDR3 protein: CASSLDQREYGEQYF. CDR3 DNA sequence: TGTGCCAGCAGCTTAGATCAGCGGGAGTATGGCGAGCAGTACTTC.

In this sample, this clonotype turned up many times. J is TRBJ1-5 and V is TRBV28, with 8 bases fitting TRBD1. The germline V gene has CDR1 MDHEN and CDR2 SYDVKM. CDR3 length: 16 amino acids. The ends lost 6 bases at V and 2 bases at J; junction bases unmatched: 9. The CDR3, as DNA: TGTGCCAGCAGACACAGGACAGGGCGAGGCAATCAGCCCCAGCATTTT. Amino acids: CASRHRTGRGNQPQHF.

This clonotype came up a few times. The chain recombines TRBV5-1 with TRBJ2-7; TRBD1 or TRBD2 may be the D gene (5 bases each). Per germline, CDR1 SGHRS and CDR2 YFSETQ. Trimming left V 4 bases short and J 0 bases short, with 14 bases between. This CDR3 is built from 15 residues. The CDR3 region has the DNA TGCGCCAGCAGCCCCAACGGGGCGTACTCCTACGAGCAGTACTTC. Encoded protein: CASSPNGAYSYEQYF.

The table lists this clonotype with a few counts. V is TRBV19 and J is TRBJ1-5; D is uncertain. Germline V gene data show CDR1 as LNHDA and CDR2 as SQIVND (reference sequence). This CDR3 has 14 residues. Trimming pared 3 bases from V and 4 bases from J, leaving 10 bases between. CDR3 in amino acids: CASSIIPENQPQHF. The CDR3 DNA sequence: TGTGCCAGTAGTATCATCCCAGAAAATCAGCCCCAGCATTTT.

This clonotype appeared many times. V gene TRBV6-5 combines with J gene TRBJ1-1; TRBD1 is a possible D gene (6 bases). V was clipped by 2 bases and J by 2 bases, with 12 bases between them. The CDR3 sequence is 15 residues long. Germline CDR1 MNHEY, CDR2 SVGAGI. CDR3 nucleotides: TGTGCCAGCAGTTACCAACAGGGAGGCAACACTGAAGCTTTCTTT. Translation gives CASSYQQGGNTEAFF.

CDR3 DNA: TGTGCCAGCAGTTTAGGACAGGCTTGGGTGGCCAACGTCCTGACTTTC. It codes for CASSLGQAWVANVLTF. The V call is TRBV12-3 or TRBV12-4, the J call TRBJ2-6, with D perhaps TRBD1 (6 bases). V dropped 1 base and J dropped 6 bases, with 13 bases sitting between them. This CDR3 has 16 residues.

This clonotype showed up many times. The chain joins TRBV28 to TRBJ2-7; D is possibly TRBD1 (7 bases). The V end was cut by 7 bases, the J end by 5 bases, with 21 bases between. Germline CDR1 reads MDHEN; CDR2 reads SYDVKM. This CDR3 region has 15 residues. The CDR3 coding sequence is TGTGCCAGCACCCCTTTACGGCAGGGGGGCCACGAGCAGTACTTC. This sequence encodes CASTPLRQGGHEQYF.

This clonotype has ten or more counts. The chain carries TRBV19 and TRBJ1-5, with no clear D. Germline V gives CDR1 LNHDA, CDR2 SQIVND (reference sequence). This CDR3 has 12 amino acids. V was pared by 5 bases and J by 6 bases, with 8 bases between. CDR3 sequence reads: CASSLKGQPQHF. The CDR3 nucleotides are TGTGCCAGTAGTCTAAAAGGTCAGCCCCAGCATTTT.

This clonotype has a handful of counts. In DNA form, the CDR3 reads TGCAGCGTTGCGAGGACTAGCGGGAGCACCTTTTCTAGCACAGATACGCAGTATTTT. This codes for CSVARTSGSTFSSTDTQYF. V is TRBV29-1 and J is TRBJ2-3; 13 nucleotides agree with TRBD2. The CDR3 extends over 19 amino acids. V shed 4 bases, J shed 0 bases, and the junction held 13 bases outside the gene matches. CDR1 and CDR2 from the germline V gene are SQVTM and ANQGSEA.

This clonotype was picked up many times. The V and J genes are TRBV2 and TRBJ2-7, with 7 bases matching TRBD2. V was pared by 2 bases and J by 5 bases, with 9 bases of the junction left unmatched. This CDR3 comprises 15 residues. Germline V gives CDR1 SNHLY, CDR2 FYNNEI. The CDR3 here is CASSEKGREWDEQYF. CDR3 in DNA: TGTGCCAGCAGTGAAAAGGGGCGGGAGTGGGACGAGCAGTACTTC. Full variable domain (remainder filled in from reference TRBV2 and TRBJ2-7): EPEVTQTPSHQVTQMGQEVILRCVPISNHLYFYWYRQILGQKVEFLVSFYNNEISEKSEIFDDQFSVERPDGSNFTLKIRSTKLEDSAMYFCASSEKGREWDEQYFGPGTRLTVT.

This clonotype was seen many times. This chain links TRBV6-1 with TRBJ1-2; no clear D. This CDR3 contains 16 residues. The germline V and J ends were trimmed by 1 base and 1 base, with 13 bases remaining between them. Germline values: CDR1 MNHNS, CDR2 SASEGT. CDR3 DNA sequence: TGTGCCAGCAGTGAAGAAATGCTGAGGGTTAACTATGGCTACACCTTC. Translating it yields CASSEEMLRVNYGYTF.

This clonotype was recorded many times. The rearrangement links TRBV19 to TRBJ2-1; the match to TRBD2 covers 7 bases. V lost 4 bases, J lost 4 bases, and 7 bases stayed unmatched. CDR3 size: 15 residues. Per germline, CDR1 LNHDA and CDR2 SQIVND (reference sequence). The CDR3 sequence: CASSTLAEVYNEQFF. CDR3 DNA: TGTGCCAGTAGTACGCTAGCGGAGGTATACAATGAGCAGTTCTTC.

This clonotype was picked up many times. This chain links TRBV12-3 or TRBV12-4 with TRBJ1-1, with 8 nucleotides matching TRBD1. The CDR3 is 14 amino acids. V trimming: 4 bases; J trimming: 7 bases; junction bases outside the gene matches: 8. The CDR3 here is CASSWTGKGGEAFF. DNA for the CDR3: TGTGCCAGCAGTTGGACAGGGAAAGGGGGTGAAGCTTTCTTT.

This clonotype was picked up many times. The chain is built from TRBV28 and TRBJ2-7; D not resolved. From germline, CDR1 is MDHEN and CDR2 SYDVKM. The CDR3 is 11 residues long. Trimming removed 0 bases at V and 6 bases at J, with 3 bases between. The CDR3 spells CASSLWREQYF. DNA of the CDR3: TGTGCCAGCAGTTTATGGCGCGAGCAGTACTTC. The full variable domain, completed using reference TRBV28 and TRBJ2-7, is DVKVTQSSRYLVKRTGEKVFLECVQDMDHENMFWYRQDPGLGLRLIYFSYDVKMKEKGDIPEGYSVSREKKERFSLILESASTNQTSMYLCASSLWREQYFGPGTRLTVT.

This clonotype has a count of ten or more. This chain joins TRBV5-1 and TRBJ1-2; tentatively, D is TRBD1 (5 bases). The CDR3 length is 14 residues. Trimming pared 3 bases from V and 5 bases from J, leaving 14 bases between. Germline-derived CDR1 and CDR2 are SGHRS and YFSETQ. The CDR3 nucleotides are TGCGCCAGCAGCTCTGAGGGGAGGAGGTATGGCTACACCTTC. It specifies CASSSEGRRYGYTF.

A remark on this clonotype: A much larger clone sits a single nucleotide away, making a read error possible. The V and J genes are TRBV9 and TRBJ2-2, with D perhaps TRBD2 (5 bases). Trimming removed 4 bases from V and 5 bases from J, with 15 bases in between. The CDR3 is 15 residues long. Germline lookup yields CDR1 SGDLS and CDR2 YYNGEE. The CDR3 DNA reads TGTGCCAGCAGCCTAGGCGGCGGGCAGACCGGGGAGCTGTTTTTT. It translates to CASSLGGGQTGELFF.

This clonotype was observed many times. V usage is TRBV12-3 or TRBV12-4 and J usage is TRBJ2-7; TRBD1 or TRBD2 may be the D gene (5 bases each). Trimming removed 3 bases from V and 3 bases from J, with 15 bases in between. The CDR3 sequence is 15 residues long. CDR3 sequence: CASSLGSGPLYEQYF. DNA for the CDR3: TGTGCCAGCAGTTTGGGATCGGGGCCCCTCTACGAGCAGTACTTC.

The table lists this clonotype with many counts. This chain connects TRBV15 to TRBJ2-5; D ambiguous. Per the germline V gene, CDR1 is LNHNV and CDR2 is YYDKDF (reference sequence). With 2 bases removed from V and 1 base from J, the gap between germline ends came to 8 bases. This CDR3 has 14 amino acids. CDR3 in amino acids: CATSRHPTQETQYF. In DNA form, the CDR3 reads TGTGCCACCAGCAGACACCCGACCCAAGAGACCCAGTACTTC. Variable domain in full (rest from reference TRBV15 and TRBJ2-5): DAMVIQNPRYQVTQFGKPVTLSCSQTLNHNVMYWYQQKSSQAPKLLFHYYDKDFNNEADTPDNFQSRRPNTSFCFLDIRSPGLGDTAMYLCATSRHPTQETQYFGPGTRLLVL.

The sample holds many counts of this clonotype. The chain links TRBV6-1 to TRBJ2-7, with D hard to call. The CDR3 spans 14 residues. Germline lookup yields CDR1 MNHNS and CDR2 SASEGT. V gave up 9 bases and J gave up 0 bases, with 15 bases separating them. CDR3 loop: CASSYRGSSYEQYF. The DNA of the CDR3 is TGTGCCAGTTCTTATCGCGGAAGCTCCTACGAGCAGTACTTC.

This clonotype appeared many times. The chain recombines TRBV28 with TRBJ2-5; D perhaps matches TRBD1 (5 bases). Germline assignment: CDR1 MDHEN and CDR2 SYDVKM. Trimming shortened V by 4 bases and J by 2 bases, and 11 bases separated the two germline ends. CDR3 length: 14 residues. DNA for the CDR3: TGTGCCAGCAGTTGGGCGCCAGGGCAAGAGACCCAGTACTTC. This encodes CASSWAPGQETQYF.

This clonotype was detected ten times or more. The J gene is TRBJ2-7, the V gene TRBV10-3; D is unclear. Deletions cut 0 bases from V and 7 bases from J, with 4 bases between. This CDR3 is 11 amino acids long. CDR1 is ENHRY and CDR2 is SYGVKD in the germline V gene. CDR3 nucleotides: TGTGCCATCAGTGAGTCTCGTGAGCAGTACTTC. This encodes CAISESREQYF.

Ten or more counts support this clonotype. The V gene is TRBV2, the J gene TRBJ1-2; 10 nucleotides align to TRBD1. This CDR3 contains 15 residues. The ends lost 7 bases at V and 7 bases at J; junction bases unmatched: 12. The germline V gene has CDR1 SNHLY and CDR2 FYNNEI. The CDR3 protein is CASNLIAGTGAGYTF. The CDR3 DNA follows: TGTGCCAGCAATCTAATCGCCGGGACAGGGGCTGGCTACACCTTC. The full variable domain, in which reference TRBV2 and TRBJ1-2 provide the parts outside the CDR3, is EPEVTQTPSHQVTQMGQEVILRCVPISNHLYFYWYRQILGQKVEFLVSFYNNEISEKSEIFDDQFSVERPDGSNFTLKIRSTKLEDSAMYFCASNLIAGTGAGYTFGSGTRLTVV.

This clonotype was recorded a few times. The gene calls are TRBV3-1 and TRBJ1-1, with D possibly being TRBD1 (6 bases). From germline, CDR1 is LGHDT and CDR2 YNNKEL (reference sequence). V lost 1 base and J 3 bases, leaving 9 bases between the germline ends. The CDR3 is 14 amino acids. CDR3 in amino acids: CASSQGTGYTEAFF. As DNA, the CDR3 is TGTGCCAGCAGCCAAGGAACAGGGTACACTGAAGCTTTCTTT.

The rearrangement uses TRBV4-3 and TRBJ1-5; no clear D gene. The CDR3 runs to 15 residues. The germline V and J ends were trimmed by 0 bases and 2 bases, with 8 bases remaining between them. Germline CDR1 is LGHNA and CDR2 is YSLEER. DNA of the CDR3: TGCGCCAGCAGCCAAGATGGTCGAGGCAATCAGCCCCAGCATTTT. It codes for CASSQDGRGNQPQHF.

This clonotype has a handful of counts. The genes are TRBV20-1 and TRBJ2-7; 7 nucleotides agree with TRBD2. J gave up 0 bases and V 8 bases, and 4 bases lay outside the gene matches. Germline lookup yields CDR1 DFQATT and CDR2 SNEGSKA (reference sequence). This CDR3 is built from 12 residues. CDR3 sequence (DNA): TGCAGTACTGCGGGAGCCTCCTACGAGCAGTACTTC. This gives the protein CSTAGASYEQYF.

This chain uses TRBV12-3 or TRBV12-4 with TRBJ1-1, with 7 bases aligning to TRBD1. The CDR3 consists of 15 residues. With 1 base clipped from V and 1 base from J, the junction kept 3 bases outside the gene matches. Here the CDR3 reads CASSLGGTANTEAFF. The DNA for the CDR3 is TGTGCCAGCAGTTTAGGGGGGACAGCGAACACTGAAGCTTTCTTT.

This clonotype appeared many times. The CDR3 loop reads CASSPVGLQETQYF. The CDR3 DNA reads as TGTGCCAGCAGCCCCGTGGGTTTACAAGAGACCCAGTACTTC. The chain uses TRBV11-2 and TRBJ2-5; unclear D gene. The V end was cut by 5 bases, the J end by 2 bases, with 12 bases between. Germline CDR1 is SGHAT and CDR2 is FQNNGV. The CDR3 has 14 amino acids.

In this sample, this clonotype turned up many times. The rearrangement links TRBV7-9 to TRBJ2-7, with D maybe TRBD2 (6 bases). The CDR3 covers 14 residues. Germline CDR1 SEHNR, CDR2 FQNEAQ (reference sequence). V gave up 5 bases and J gave up 0 bases, with 11 bases separating them. CDR3 bases: TGTGCCAGCAGCCCTAGCGCCCGCTCCTACGAGCAGTACTTC. Translation: CASSPSARSYEQYF.

This clonotype showed up many times. The genes are TRBV28 and TRBJ2-7; D might be TRBD1 or TRBD2, each matching 5 bases. This CDR3 has 14 amino acids. Germline V CDR1 and CDR2: MDHEN, SYDVKM. Trimming took 4 bases from V and 9 from J, leaving 19 bases between them. The CDR3 reads CASSSIRDPFMQYF. The CDR3 DNA follows: TGTGCCAGCAGTTCTATTCGGGACCCCTTTATGCAGTACTTC.

This rearrangement joins TRBV27 to TRBJ2-5; the D gene is possibly TRBD1 (5 bases). From germline, CDR1 is MNHEY and CDR2 SMNVEV (reference sequence). The CDR3 length is 14 residues. Trimming removed 6 bases from V and 1 base from J, with 12 bases in between. The CDR3 sequence is CASSPARVQETQYF. CDR3 nucleotides: TGTGCCAGCAGCCCGGCCAGGGTCCAAGAGACCCAGTACTTC.

This clonotype was counted at least ten times. The gene calls are TRBV5-1 and TRBJ1-2; D remains ambiguous. The CDR3 has 14 amino acids. Looked up from germline, CDR1 is SGHRS and CDR2 is YFSETQ. V was trimmed by 3 bases and J by 6 bases, leaving 15 bases between them. CDR3: CASSWTDGRDGYTF. CDR3 nucleotide sequence: TGCGCCAGCAGCTGGACGGACGGGCGGGATGGCTACACCTTC. The full variable domain, its missing parts supplied by reference TRBV5-1 and TRBJ1-2, is KAGVTQTPRYLIKTRGQQVTLSCSPISGHRSVSWYQQTPGQGLQFLFEYFSETQRNKGNFPGRFSGRQFSNSRSEMNVSTLELGDSALYLCASSWTDGRDGYTFGSGTRLTVV.